The 8 T cell receptor beta chains below come from one sample, sequenced in a study of shared clonotypes between healthy human individuals (dated by TCRdb to the early 2020s). The receptor library was made with the immunoSEQ multiplex PCR assay. The immuneACCESS repertoire file appears here via TCRdb, limited to in-frame rearrangements. These files lack a portion of the clones; in checked studies, under half of the deficit traces to unresolved V genes, and the cause of the others is not known. Within this sample are hundreds of thousands of clones, with approximately 79% of them counted one time only. Of the sample, roughly 1.7% falls within the top ten clones. The sequencing input was memory CD4+ T cells sorted from blood. The cell subset or site tag for this specimen amounts to: CD45RA-negative fraction. The receptors here all came from a woman in her twenties or thirties in good health.

This rearrangement joins TRBV15 to TRBJ1-1; a weak D match, TRBD1 (5 bases). There are 16 residues in the CDR3. Trimming took off 1 base at V and 1 base at J, with 13 bases between the two ends. Germline lookup yields CDR1 LNHNV and CDR2 YYDKDF (reference sequence). Here the CDR3 DNA reads TGTGCCACCAGCAGAGCCGGGACCGAAGCGAACACTGAAGCTTTCTTT. It is translated as CATSRAGTEANTEAFF.

The rearrangement links TRBV2 to TRBJ2-2; 11 bases fit TRBD2. CDR3 length: 16 amino acids. Trimming cost V 6 bases and J 5 bases; bases outside gene matches: 8. Germline values: CDR1 SNHLY, CDR2 FYNNEI. CDR3 coding DNA: TGTGCCAGCAGGAAAACTAGCGGGAGTAGGACCGGGGAGCTGTTTTTT. As protein: CASRKTSGSRTGELFF.

This clone has only one observation. The genes are TRBV7-3 and TRBJ2-2; D assignment may be TRBD1 or TRBD2 (5 bases each). The V and J ends lost 5 bases and 4 bases respectively, with 11 bases between them. Germline CDR1 SGHTA, CDR2 FQGTGA. This CDR3 spans 14 amino acids. The CDR3 region is CASSPGTLTGELFF. The DNA of the CDR3 is TGTGCCAGCAGCCCAGGGACCCTCACCGGGGAGCTGTTTTTT.

This clone has a single count. The genes are TRBV5-1 and TRBJ1-1; D call uncertain. Between the trimmed V and J ends, which lost 0 bases and 0 bases, there was a span of 6 bases. CDR1 and CDR2 from the germline V gene are SGHRS and YFSETQ. This CDR3 has 14 amino acids. CDR3 DNA sequence: TGCGCCAGCAGCTTGGCTGTAATGAACACTGAAGCTTTCTTT. Its protein is CASSLAVMNTEAFF.

The chain employs TRBV7-2 and TRBJ2-5; 11 nucleotides agree with TRBD2. CDR3 length: 15 residues. CDR1 and CDR2 from the germline V gene are SGHTA and FQGNSA. Trimming removed 2 bases from V and 5 bases from J; junction bases left unmatched: 4. The CDR3 DNA reads TGTGCCAGCAGCTTACAGGGACTAGCGGTGGAGACCCAGTACTTC. Translation: CASSLQGLAVETQYF.

This clone was seen a handful of times. V is TRBV28 and J is TRBJ2-7; D is perhaps TRBD1 (6 bases). In germline, CDR1 is MDHEN, CDR2 SYDVKM. The CDR3 extends over 13 amino acids. Trimming stripped 3 bases from V and 3 bases from J, with 9 bases between. The CDR3 nucleotides are TGTGCCAGCAGTTTGCCAGGGGACTACGAGCAGTACTTC. Its protein is CASSLPGDYEQYF.

This chain links TRBV7-8 with TRBJ1-2; no clear D. The CDR3 extends over 13 amino acids. Trimming pared 1 base from V and 3 bases from J, leaving 6 bases between. The V gene's germline CDR1 is SGHVS and CDR2 FQNEAQ. The CDR3 nucleotides read TGTGCCAGCAGCTTAGGTCGTTACTATGGCTACACCTTC. This encodes CASSLGRYYGYTF.

This clone was observed a single time. The chain is built from TRBV18 and TRBJ2-5; 7 bases line up with TRBD1. With 3 bases clipped from V and 5 bases from J, the junction kept 9 bases outside the gene matches. This CDR3 contains 15 residues. Germline-derived CDR1 and CDR2 are KGHSH and LQKENI. As DNA, the CDR3 is TGTGCCAGCTCACCTCTGGACAGGTTGGGGGAGACCCAGTACTTC. This gives the protein CASSPLDRLGETQYF.